These T cell receptor beta chains were read from a single sample in a study of type 1 regulatory T cells. Their specific antigens are unknown. From the reads, TCRdb called clonotypes with MiXCR, one entry per CDR3 protein. The sample lists 15,000 or so distinct CDR3 sequences; roughly an eighth were seen once. The sequencing input was cultured T cells, either the whole culture or a sorted T cell fraction (not recorded which). All receptors come from a human donor in good health. CDR3s include the opening cysteine and the closing phenylalanine or tryptophan. The D gene is left open where the match is weak. Only some rows state a clone size, as once, few, many or a class for expanded clones.

d_gene	v_gene	j_gene	abundance	CDR3aa	CDR3nt
TRBD2	TRBV5-1	TRBJ2-1	.	CASSLGTSGYNEQFF	TGCGCCAGCAGCTTGGGGACTAGCGGATACAATGAGCAGTTCTTC
.	TRBV20-1	TRBJ2-7	many	CSATGTLYEQYF	TGCAGTGCTACCGGGACTTTATACGAGCAGTACTTC
.	TRBV20-1	TRBJ2-5	many	CSARPTGRETQYF	TGCAGTGCTAGACCAACAGGGAGGGAGACCCAGTACTTC
TRBD2	TRBV4-2	TRBJ2-1	.	CASRTTSGDYNEQFF	TGTGCCAGCCGGACGACTAGCGGGGATTACAATGAGCAGTTCTTC
.	TRBV30	TRBJ2-7	many	CAWSVRAGWSNEQYF	TGTGCCTGGAGTGTAAGGGCGGGATGGTCCAACGAGCAGTACTTC
.	TRBV18	TRBJ2-7	few	CASSPLGSSYEQYF	TGTGCCAGCTCACCCCTCGGGTCTTCCTACGAGCAGTACTTC
.	TRBV9	TRBJ1-1	.	CASSADGVTEAFF	TGTGCCAGCAGCGCCGACGGAGTCACTGAAGCTTTCTTT
TRBD1	TRBV10-3	TRBJ1-2	many	CATALTGIGYGYTF	TGTGCCACCGCCTTGACAGGGATAGGCTATGGCTACACCTTC
TRBD1	TRBV7-2	TRBJ2-7	few	CASSSQGASYEQYF	TGTGCCAGCAGCTCCCAGGGGGCCTCCTACGAGCAGTACTTC
.	TRBV7-3	TRBJ2-3	medium-sized	CASSLGGLSGDTQYF	TGTGCCAGCAGCTTAGGAGGGCTATCCGGAGATACGCAGTATTTT
TRBD2	TRBV6-5	TRBJ2-7	many	CASSLAGVYEQYF	TGTGCCAGCTCACTCGCGGGAGTCTACGAGCAGTACTTC
.	TRBV7-3	TRBJ2-3	medium-sized	CASSLDRTDTQYF	TGTGCCAGCAGCTTAGATAGGACAGATACGCAGTATTTT
TRBD1	TRBV5-1	TRBJ2-7	.	CASSRAGTGPEQYF	TGCGCCAGCAGCAGGGCCGGGACAGGGCCCGAGCAGTACTTC
.	TRBV7-2	TRBJ2-1	many	CASSLGLTGNEQFF	TGTGCCAGCAGCTTGGGGCTAACGGGCAATGAGCAGTTCTTC
.	TRBV5-1	TRBJ2-5	many	CASSLGVQETQYF	TGCGCCAGCAGCTTGGGAGTCCAAGAGACCCAGTACTTC
TRBD2	TRBV7-6	TRBJ2-2	many	CASSLNLAGNTGELFF	TGTGCCAGCAGCCTAAACCTAGCGGGAAACACCGGGGAGCTGTTTTTT
.	TRBV24-1	TRBJ2-2	.	CATSGGYANTGELFF	TGTGCCACCAGTGGGGGGTACGCGAACACCGGGGAGCTGTTTTTT
.	TRBV9	TRBJ1-5	many	CASSAQGGGQPQHF	TGTGCCAGCAGCGCCCAAGGCGGTGGTCAGCCCCAGCATTTT
TRBD2	TRBV27	TRBJ2-2	many	CATRAGGPINTGELFF	TGTGCCACCAGAGCGGGAGGCCCAATTAACACCGGGGAGCTGTTTTTT
.	TRBV5-5	TRBJ1-1	many	CASSLTGFDTEAFF	TGTGCCAGCAGCTTGACAGGGTTTGACACTGAAGCTTTCTTT
.	TRBV5-5	TRBJ2-7	many	CASSRGRVVSYEQYF	TGTGCCAGCAGCCGGGGACGGGTCGTCTCCTACGAGCAGTACTTC
TRBD2	TRBV7-8	TRBJ2-1	.	CASSQGTSGSEQFF	TGTGCCAGCAGCCAGGGGACTAGCGGGAGTGAGCAGTTCTTC
.	TRBV6-1	TRBJ1-6	.	CASSVNNREKHLSYNSPLHF	TGTGCCAGCAGTGTTAACAACAGAGAGAAACATCTCAGCTATAATTCACCCCTCCACTTT
TRBD2	TRBV5-1	TRBJ2-1	many	CASSRLADSYNEQFF	TGCGCCAGCAGCCGACTAGCGGACTCCTACAATGAGCAGTTCTTC
.	TRBV2	TRBJ1-5	many	CASTELRNQPQHF	TGTGCCAGCACCGAACTGCGTAATCAGCCCCAGCATTTT
.	TRBV6-5	TRBJ2-5	.	CASSPWQGFRETQYF	TGTGCCAGCAGCCCATGGCAGGGTTTCCGGGAGACCCAGTACTTC
.	TRBV28	TRBJ2-2	.	CATRWGTSTGELFF	TGTGCTACTCGCTGGGGAACTTCGACCGGGGAGCTGTTTTTT
.	TRBV7-3	TRBJ2-1	many	CASSPLAQAAAVPREQFF	TGTGCCAGCAGCCCACTAGCTCAGGCGGCGGCCGTGCCAAGAGAGCAGTTCTTC
TRBD2	TRBV7-3	TRBJ2-3	many	CASKLAGTDTQYF	TGTGCCAGCAAGCTAGCGGGCACAGATACGCAGTATTTT
.	TRBV20-1	TRBJ2-3	.	CSASPTSFTDTQYF	TGCAGTGCTTCTCCGACTAGTTTCACAGATACGCAGTATTTT
.	TRBV28	TRBJ1-2	.	CASSHDYGYTF	TGTGCCAGCAGCCATGACTATGGCTACACCTTC
.	TRBV2	TRBJ2-7	.	CASSEGVAYEQYF	TGTGCCAGCAGTGAAGGGGTAGCCTACGAGCAGTACTTC
.	TRBV12-3/TRBV12-4	TRBJ1-1	many	CASSFTANTEAFF	TGTGCCAGCTCTTTTACTGCGAACACTGAAGCTTTCTTT
.	TRBV30	TRBJ2-3	few	CAWSEKGTADTQYF	TGTGCCTGGAGTGAGAAGGGGACGGCAGATACGCAGTATTTT
TRBD2	TRBV11-2	TRBJ2-7	few	CASSLDQAGVYEQYF	TGTGCCAGCAGCTTGGACCAAGCGGGAGTCTACGAGCAGTACTTC
.	TRBV5-1	TRBJ2-1	many	CASSPAGPEQFF	TGCGCCAGCAGCCCGGCGGGGCCTGAGCAGTTCTTC
TRBD1	TRBV29-1	TRBJ2-3	many	CSFDRGSDTQYF	TGCAGTTTTGACAGGGGTTCAGATACGCAGTATTTT
.	TRBV18	TRBJ1-6	many	CASSPSGAIPEALHF	TGTGCCAGCTCACCGTCAGGGGCAATACCAGAGGCCCTCCACTTT
.	TRBV10-3	TRBJ1-4	many	CAISESSGGGEKLFF	TGTGCCATCAGTGAGTCTTCGGGAGGGGGTGAAAAACTGTTTTTT
.	TRBV5-4	TRBJ2-1	few	CASSFGGQTYNEQFF	TGTGCCAGCAGCTTCGGAGGACAGACGTACAATGAGCAGTTCTTC
.	TRBV29-1	TRBJ1-1	few	CSVCEMANTEAFF	TGCAGCGTTTGCGAGATGGCGAACACTGAAGCTTTCTTT
.	TRBV7-6	TRBJ2-7	medium-sized	CASSLASVSGDAYEQYF	TGTGCCAGCAGCTTAGCCTCTGTGTCTGGGGACGCCTACGAGCAGTACTTC
.	TRBV30	TRBJ1-1	many	CAWVGGTEAFF	TGTGCCTGGGTGGGGGGCACTGAAGCTTTCTTT
.	TRBV11-2	TRBJ2-7	.	CASSEDRQVYEQYF	TGTGCCAGCAGCGAAGACAGGCAGGTTTACGAGCAGTACTTC
.	TRBV7-9	TRBJ2-5	many	CASSPPSGATQYF	TGTGCCAGCAGCCCGCCGTCGGGCGCGACCCAGTACTTC
.	TRBV20-1	TRBJ2-2	.	CSARGKVNTGELFF	TGCAGTGCGCGAGGGAAGGTTAACACCGGGGAGCTGTTTTTT
.	TRBV7-8	TRBJ2-7	many	CASSLVLGYEQYF	TGTGCCAGCAGCTTAGTACTAGGCTACGAGCAGTACTTC